Listed below are T cell receptor beta chains from one sample, sequenced in a study of shared clonotypes between healthy human individuals. The protocol was immunoSEQ multiplex PCR, while the TCRdb copy is restricted to in-frame clones and leaves out a portion. The sample includes fewer than 550,000 clones, nearly 80% of them seen just once. The sample consisted of PBMCs. These receptors were taken from a woman aged 40 to 50 in good health. Some clones in this sample may be carry-over from other donors' samples. Each CDR3 is given with its conserved first and last residue. Fields, in order: CDR3 protein, CDR3 DNA, V gene, D gene, J gene, clone size. D genes are given only for firm matches. Size is stated for part of the rows, as once, few or many counts, or as a class when the clone is expanded.

CDR3: CASSVVGASTGELFF; DNA: TGTGCCAGCAGCGTAGTAGGGGCGAGCACCGGGGAGCTGTTTTTT; V: TRBV9; D: -; J: TRBJ2-2; size: -
CDR3: CASGGARMGEQFF; DNA: TGTGCCAGCGGGGGGGCTAGGATGGGTGAGCAGTTCTTC; V: TRBV2; D: -; J: TRBJ2-1; size: -
CDR3: CSVEASGMYTQYF; DNA: TGCAGCGTTGAGGCTAGCGGGATGTATACGCAGTATTTT; V: TRBV29-1; D: TRBD2; J: TRBJ2-3; size: once
CDR3: CSVGGTYYEQYF; DNA: TGCAGCGTTGGAGGGACGTACTACGAGCAGTACTTC; V: TRBV29-1; D: -; J: TRBJ2-7; size: -
CDR3: CASSVGGANYGYTF; DNA: TGTGCCAGCAGCGTAGGTGGGGCCAACTATGGCTACACCTTC; V: TRBV9; D: -; J: TRBJ1-2; size: -
CDR3: CASSDHVRSGNTIYF; DNA: TGTGCCAGCAGTGACCATGTTAGGTCTGGAAACACCATATATTTT; V: TRBV2; D: -; J: TRBJ1-3; size: -
CDR3: CASSFGLGAYNEQFF; DNA: TGTGCCAGCAGCTTTGGACTAGGGGCCTACAATGAGCAGTTCTTC; V: TRBV7-2; D: TRBD2; J: TRBJ2-1; size: -
CDR3: CASSMGTSGKTYEQYF; DNA: TGTGCCAGTAGTATGGGGACTAGCGGGAAGACCTACGAGCAGTACTTC; V: TRBV19; D: TRBD2; J: TRBJ2-7; size: -
CDR3: CASTTRGQGTEKLFF; DNA: TGTGCCAGCACCACTAGGGGACAGGGGACTGAAAAACTGTTTTTT; V: TRBV28; D: TRBD1; J: TRBJ1-4; size: -
CDR3: CASSSGAQNEKLFF; DNA: TGTGCCAGCAGTTCGGGGGCCCAGAATGAAAAACTGTTTTTT; V: TRBV28; D: -; J: TRBJ1-4; size: -